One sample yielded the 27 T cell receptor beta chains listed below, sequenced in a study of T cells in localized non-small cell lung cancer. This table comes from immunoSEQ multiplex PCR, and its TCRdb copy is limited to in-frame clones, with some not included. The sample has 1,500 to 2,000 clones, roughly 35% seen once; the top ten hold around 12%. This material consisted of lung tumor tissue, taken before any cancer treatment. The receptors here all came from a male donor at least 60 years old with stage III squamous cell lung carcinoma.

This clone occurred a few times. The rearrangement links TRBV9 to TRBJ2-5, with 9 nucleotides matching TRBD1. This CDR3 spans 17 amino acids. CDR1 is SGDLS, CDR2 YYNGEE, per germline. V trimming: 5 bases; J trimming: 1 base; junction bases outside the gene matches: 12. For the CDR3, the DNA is TGTGCCAGCAGTGAAGGGCGGGGACAGGGATTCCAAGAGACCCAGTACTTC. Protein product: CASSEGRGQGFQETQYF.

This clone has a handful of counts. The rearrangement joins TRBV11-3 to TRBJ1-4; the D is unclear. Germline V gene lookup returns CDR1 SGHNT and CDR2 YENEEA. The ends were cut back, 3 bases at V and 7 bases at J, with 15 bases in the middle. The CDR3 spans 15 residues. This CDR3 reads CASSFGGETIEKLFF. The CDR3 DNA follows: TGTGCCAGCAGCTTTGGCGGTGAAACCATTGAAAAACTGTTTTTT. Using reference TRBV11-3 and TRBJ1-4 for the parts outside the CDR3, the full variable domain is EAGVVQSPRYKIIEKKQPVAFWCNPISGHNTLYWYLQNLGQGPELLIRYENEEAVDDSQLPKDRFSAERLKGVDSTLKIQPAELGDSAVYLCASSFGGETIEKLFFGSGTQLSVL.

DNA for the CDR3: TGTGCCAGCACCAAGGGCAGGTTGAACACCGGGGAGCTGTTTTTT. Residues: CASTKGRLNTGELFF. The chain couples TRBV28 to TRBJ2-2; D gene unclear. The CDR3 is made up of 15 amino acids. Germline-derived CDR1 and CDR2 are MDHEN and SYDVKM. V lost 7 bases, J lost 1 base, and 13 bases lay in between.

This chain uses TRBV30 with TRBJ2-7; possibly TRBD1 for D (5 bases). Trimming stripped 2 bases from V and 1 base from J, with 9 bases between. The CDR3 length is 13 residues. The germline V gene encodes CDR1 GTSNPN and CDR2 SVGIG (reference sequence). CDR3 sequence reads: CAWSKRQSYEQYF. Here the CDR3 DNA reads TGTGCCTGGAGTAAACGACAGTCCTACGAGCAGTACTTC.

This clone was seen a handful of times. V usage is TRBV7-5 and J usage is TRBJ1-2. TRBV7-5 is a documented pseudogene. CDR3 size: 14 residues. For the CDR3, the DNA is TGTGCCAGCAGCTTGGTCCGAAGGGGGGGTGGCTACACCTTC. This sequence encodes CASSLVRRGGGYTF.

CDR3 in DNA: TGTGCCAGCAGCGCCTTCTACAATGAGCAGTTCTTC. As protein: CASSAFYNEQFF. The chain joins TRBV9 to TRBJ2-1; no clear D. The CDR3 is 12 residues long. The V gene lost 3 bases and the J gene lost 3 bases, with 4 bases spanning the gap. Germline V lookup: CDR1 SGDLS, CDR2 YYNGEE.

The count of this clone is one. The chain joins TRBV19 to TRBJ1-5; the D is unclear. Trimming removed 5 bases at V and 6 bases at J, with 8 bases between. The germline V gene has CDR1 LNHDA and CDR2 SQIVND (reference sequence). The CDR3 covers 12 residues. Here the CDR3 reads CASSFLSQPQHF. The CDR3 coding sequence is TGTGCCAGTAGTTTTTTGAGTCAGCCCCAGCATTTT.

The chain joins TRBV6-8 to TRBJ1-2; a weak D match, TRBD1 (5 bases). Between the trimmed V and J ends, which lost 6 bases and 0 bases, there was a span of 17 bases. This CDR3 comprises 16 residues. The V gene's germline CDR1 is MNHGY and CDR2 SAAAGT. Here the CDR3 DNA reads TGTGCCAGCAGCCTCGACTGGCAGGGCACTAACTATGGCTACACCTTC. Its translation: CASSLDWQGTNYGYTF.

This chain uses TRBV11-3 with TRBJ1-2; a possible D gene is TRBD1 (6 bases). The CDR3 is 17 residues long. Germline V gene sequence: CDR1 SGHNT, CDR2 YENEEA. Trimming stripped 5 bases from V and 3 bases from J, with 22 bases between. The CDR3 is CASSPTPWGAPDYGYTF. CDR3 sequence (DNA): TGTGCCAGCAGCCCAACTCCTTGGGGGGCGCCGGACTATGGCTACACCTTC.

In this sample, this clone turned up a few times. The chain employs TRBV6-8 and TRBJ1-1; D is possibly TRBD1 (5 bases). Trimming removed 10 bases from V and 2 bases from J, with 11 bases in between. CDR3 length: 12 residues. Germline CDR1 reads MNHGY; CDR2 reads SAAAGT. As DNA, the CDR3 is TGTGCCACCGGGGGGATTAACACTGAAGCTTTCTTT. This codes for CATGGINTEAFF.

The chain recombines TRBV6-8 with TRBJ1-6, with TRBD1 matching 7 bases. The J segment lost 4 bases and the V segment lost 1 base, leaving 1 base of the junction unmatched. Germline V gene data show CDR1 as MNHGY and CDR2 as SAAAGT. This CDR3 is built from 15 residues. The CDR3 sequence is CASSYLTGYNSPLHF. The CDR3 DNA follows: TGTGCCAGCAGTTACTTGACAGGGTATAATTCACCCCTCCACTTT.

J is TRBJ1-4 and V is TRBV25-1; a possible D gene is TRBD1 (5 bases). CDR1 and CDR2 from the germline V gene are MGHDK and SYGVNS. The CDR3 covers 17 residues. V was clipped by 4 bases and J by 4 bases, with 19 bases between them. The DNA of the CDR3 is TGTGCCAGCAGTGTTATTTGGGCAGGGACCCGTAATGAAAAACTGTTTTTT. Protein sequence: CASSVIWAGTRNEKLFF.

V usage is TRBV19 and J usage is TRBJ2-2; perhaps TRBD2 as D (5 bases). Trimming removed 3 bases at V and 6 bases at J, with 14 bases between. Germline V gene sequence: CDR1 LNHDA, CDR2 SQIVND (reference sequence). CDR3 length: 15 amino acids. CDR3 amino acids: CASSMRLGSAGELFF. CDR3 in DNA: TGTGCCAGTAGTATGCGTCTCGGTAGCGCCGGGGAGCTGTTTTTT.

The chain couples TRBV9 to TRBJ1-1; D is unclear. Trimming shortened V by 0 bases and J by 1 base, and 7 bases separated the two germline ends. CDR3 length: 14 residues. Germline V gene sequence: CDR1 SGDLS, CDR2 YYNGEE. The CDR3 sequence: CASSVGRKNTEAFF. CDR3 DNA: TGTGCCAGCAGCGTAGGAAGAAAGAACACTGAAGCTTTCTTT. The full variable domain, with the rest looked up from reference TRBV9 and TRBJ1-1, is DSGVTQTPKHLITATGQRVTLRCSPRSGDLSVYWYQQSLDQGLQFLIQYYNGEERAKGNILERFSAQQFPDLHSELNLSSLELGDSALYFCASSVGRKNTEAFFGQGTRLTVV.

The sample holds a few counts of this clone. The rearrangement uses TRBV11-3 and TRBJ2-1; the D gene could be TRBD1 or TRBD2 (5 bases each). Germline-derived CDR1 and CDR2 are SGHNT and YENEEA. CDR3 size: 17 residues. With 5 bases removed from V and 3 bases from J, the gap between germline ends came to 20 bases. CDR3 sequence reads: CASSQLNMGVGYNEQFF. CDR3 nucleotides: TGTGCCAGCAGCCAACTTAACATGGGGGTGGGCTACAATGAGCAGTTCTTC.

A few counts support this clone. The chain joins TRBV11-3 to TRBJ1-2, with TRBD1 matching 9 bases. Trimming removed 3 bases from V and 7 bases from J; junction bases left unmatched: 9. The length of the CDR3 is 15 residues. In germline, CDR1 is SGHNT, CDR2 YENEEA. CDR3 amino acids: CASSLAGTGFRGYTF. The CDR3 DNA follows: TGTGCCAGCAGCTTGGCCGGGACAGGGTTCCGTGGCTACACCTTC.

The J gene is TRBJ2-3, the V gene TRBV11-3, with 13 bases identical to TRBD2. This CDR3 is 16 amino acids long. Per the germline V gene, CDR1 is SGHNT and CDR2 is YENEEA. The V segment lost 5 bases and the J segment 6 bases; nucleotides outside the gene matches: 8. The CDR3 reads CASSRGPGLAGDTQYF. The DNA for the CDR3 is TGTGCCAGCAGCCGGGGACCGGGACTAGCGGGGGATACGCAGTATTTT.

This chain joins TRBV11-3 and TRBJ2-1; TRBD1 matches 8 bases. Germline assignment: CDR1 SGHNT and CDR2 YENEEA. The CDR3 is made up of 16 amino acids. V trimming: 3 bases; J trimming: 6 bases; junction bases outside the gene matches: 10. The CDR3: CASSLFYGQGPNEQFF. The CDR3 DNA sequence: TGTGCCAGCAGCTTGTTTTATGGACAGGGCCCCAATGAGCAGTTCTTC. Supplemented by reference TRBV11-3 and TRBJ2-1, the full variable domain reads EAGVVQSPRYKIIEKKQPVAFWCNPISGHNTLYWYLQNLGQGPELLIRYENEEAVDDSQLPKDRFSAERLKGVDSTLKIQPAELGDSAVYLCASSLFYGQGPNEQFFGPGTRLTVL.

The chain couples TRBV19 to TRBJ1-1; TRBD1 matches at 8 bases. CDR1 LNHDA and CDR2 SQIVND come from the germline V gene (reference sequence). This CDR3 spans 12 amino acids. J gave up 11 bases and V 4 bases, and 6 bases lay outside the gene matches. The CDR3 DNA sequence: TGTGCCAGTAGTACTCCAGGGGGCCGGGCTTTCTTT. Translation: CASSTPGGRAFF.

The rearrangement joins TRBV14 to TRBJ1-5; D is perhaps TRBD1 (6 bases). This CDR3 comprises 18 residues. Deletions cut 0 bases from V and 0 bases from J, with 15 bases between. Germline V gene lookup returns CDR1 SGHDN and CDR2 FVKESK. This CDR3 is CASSQETGVFISNQPQHF. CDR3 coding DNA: TGTGCCAGCAGCCAAGAGACAGGCGTCTTTATTAGCAATCAGCCCCAGCATTTT. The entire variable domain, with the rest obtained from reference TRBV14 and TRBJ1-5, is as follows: EAGVTQFPSHSVIEKGQTVTLRCDPISGHDNLYWYRRVMGKEIKFLLHFVKESKQDESGMPNNRFLAERTGGTYSTLKVQPAELEDSGVYFCASSQETGVFISNQPQHFGDGTRLSIL.

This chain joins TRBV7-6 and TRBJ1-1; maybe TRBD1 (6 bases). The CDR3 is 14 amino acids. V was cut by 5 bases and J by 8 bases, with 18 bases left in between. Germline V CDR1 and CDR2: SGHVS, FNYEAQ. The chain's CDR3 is CASSPPSGGQEAFF. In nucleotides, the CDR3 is TGTGCCAGCAGCCCCCCCTCGGGGGGCCAGGAAGCTTTCTTT.

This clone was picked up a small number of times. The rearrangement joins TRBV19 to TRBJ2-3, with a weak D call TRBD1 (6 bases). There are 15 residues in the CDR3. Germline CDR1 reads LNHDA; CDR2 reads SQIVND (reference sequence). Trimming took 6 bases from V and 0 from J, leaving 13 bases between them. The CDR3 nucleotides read TGTGCCAGTAGCCCACAGGGTATTAGCACAGATACGCAGTATTTT. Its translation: CASSPQGISTDTQYF. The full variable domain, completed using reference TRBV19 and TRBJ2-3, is DGGITQSPKYLFRKEGQNVTLSCEQNLNHDAMYWYRQDPGQGLRLIYYSQIVNDFQKGDIAEGYSVSREKKESFPLTVTSAQKNPTAFYLCASSPQGISTDTQYFGPGTRLTVL.

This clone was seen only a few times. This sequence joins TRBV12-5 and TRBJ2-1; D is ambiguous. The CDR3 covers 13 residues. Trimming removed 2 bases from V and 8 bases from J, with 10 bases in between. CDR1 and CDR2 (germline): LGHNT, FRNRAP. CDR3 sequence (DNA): TGTGCTAGTGGTTTGCTCCAGCGACATGAGCAGTTCTTC. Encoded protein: CASGLLQRHEQFF.

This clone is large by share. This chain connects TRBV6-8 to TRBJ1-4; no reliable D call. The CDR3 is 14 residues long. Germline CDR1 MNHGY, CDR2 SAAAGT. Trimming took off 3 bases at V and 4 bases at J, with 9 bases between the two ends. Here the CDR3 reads CASSYSGLNEKLFF. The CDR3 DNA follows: TGTGCCAGCAGTTATAGTGGCCTTAATGAAAAACTGTTTTTT.

The CDR3 nucleotides are TGCAGCGTCGATTTCCGGGACAGGGGAAAGCCAGATACGCAGTATTTT. Protein: CSVDFRDRGKPDTQYF. The chain links TRBV29-1 to TRBJ2-3, with 10 bases that match TRBD1. CDR1 and CDR2 (germline): SQVTM, ANQGSEA. The CDR3 contains 16 residues. The trim removed 6 bases at V and 4 bases at J, leaving 13 bases unmatched.

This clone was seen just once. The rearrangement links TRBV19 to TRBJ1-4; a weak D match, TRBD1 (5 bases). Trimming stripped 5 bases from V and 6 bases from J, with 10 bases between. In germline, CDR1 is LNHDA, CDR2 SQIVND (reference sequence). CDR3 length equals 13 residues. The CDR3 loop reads CASSSQGHEKLFF. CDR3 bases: TGTGCCAGTAGTTCGCAGGGTCATGAAAAACTGTTTTTT.

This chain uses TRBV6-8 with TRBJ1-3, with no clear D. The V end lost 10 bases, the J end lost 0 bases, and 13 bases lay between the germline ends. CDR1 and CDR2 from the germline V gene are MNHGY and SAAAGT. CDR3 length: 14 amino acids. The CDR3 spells CAISVEGSGNTIYF. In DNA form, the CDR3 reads TGTGCCATCTCGGTGGAGGGCTCTGGAAACACCATATATTTT.